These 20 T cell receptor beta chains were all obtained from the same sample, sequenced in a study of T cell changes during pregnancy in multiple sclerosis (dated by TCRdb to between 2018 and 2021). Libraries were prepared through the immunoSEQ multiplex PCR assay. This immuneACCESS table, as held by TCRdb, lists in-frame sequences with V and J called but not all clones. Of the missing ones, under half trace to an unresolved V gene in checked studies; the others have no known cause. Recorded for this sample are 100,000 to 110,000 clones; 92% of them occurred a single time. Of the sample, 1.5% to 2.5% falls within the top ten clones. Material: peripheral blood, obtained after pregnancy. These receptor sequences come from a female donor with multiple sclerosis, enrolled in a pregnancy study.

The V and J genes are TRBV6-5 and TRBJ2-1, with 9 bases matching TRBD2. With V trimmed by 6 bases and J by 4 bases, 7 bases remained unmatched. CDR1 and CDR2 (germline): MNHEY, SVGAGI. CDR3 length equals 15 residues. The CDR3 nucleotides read TGTGCCAGCAGGGGTAGCGGGAGTTCTTACAATGAGCAGTTCTTC. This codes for CASRGSGSSYNEQFF.

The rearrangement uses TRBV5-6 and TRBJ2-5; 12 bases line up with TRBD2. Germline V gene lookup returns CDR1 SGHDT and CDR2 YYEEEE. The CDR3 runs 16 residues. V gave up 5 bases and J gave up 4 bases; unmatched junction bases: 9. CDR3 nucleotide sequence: TGTGCCAGCAGGACTAGCGGGAGTGGCAGGGGAGAGACCCAGTACTTC. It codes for CASRTSGSGRGETQYF.

The DNA for the CDR3 is TGTGCCAGCAGTGGGCAGGTCCTGAACACTGAAGCTTTCTTT. Its protein product is CASSGQVLNTEAFF. This chain uses TRBV6-1 with TRBJ1-1; no clear D gene. V lost 4 bases, J lost 0 bases, and 9 bases lay in between. CDR1 is MNHNS and CDR2 is SASEGT in the germline V gene. CDR3 length: 14 residues.

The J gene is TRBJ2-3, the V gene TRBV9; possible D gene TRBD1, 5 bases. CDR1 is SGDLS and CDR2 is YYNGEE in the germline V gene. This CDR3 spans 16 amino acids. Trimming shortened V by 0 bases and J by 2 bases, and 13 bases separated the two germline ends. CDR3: CASSVVVAGPTDTQYF. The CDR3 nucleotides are TGTGCCAGCAGCGTAGTTGTTGCAGGGCCCACAGATACGCAGTATTTT.

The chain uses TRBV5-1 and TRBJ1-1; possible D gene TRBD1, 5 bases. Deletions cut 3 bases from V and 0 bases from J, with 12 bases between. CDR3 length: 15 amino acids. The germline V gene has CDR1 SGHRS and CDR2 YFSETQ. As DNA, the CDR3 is TGCGCCAGCAGCTGGACGGCAGGGATGAACACTGAAGCTTTCTTT. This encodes CASSWTAGMNTEAFF.

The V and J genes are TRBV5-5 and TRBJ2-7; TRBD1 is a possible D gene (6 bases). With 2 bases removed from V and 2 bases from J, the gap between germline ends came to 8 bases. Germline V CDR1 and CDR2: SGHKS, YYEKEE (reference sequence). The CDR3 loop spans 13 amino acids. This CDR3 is CASSFDRTYEQYF. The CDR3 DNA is TGTGCCAGCAGCTTCGACAGGACCTACGAGCAGTACTTC.

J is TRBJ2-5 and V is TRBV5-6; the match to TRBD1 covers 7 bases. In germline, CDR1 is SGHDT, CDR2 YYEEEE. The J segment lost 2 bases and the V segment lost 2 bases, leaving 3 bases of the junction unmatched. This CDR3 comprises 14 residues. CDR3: CASSFIQGQETQYF. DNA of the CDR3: TGTGCCAGCAGCTTTATACAGGGGCAAGAGACCCAGTACTTC.

The DNA for the CDR3 is TGTGCCAGCAGCGCGACAGGGGATAGCAATCAGCCCCAGCATTTT. This gives the protein CASSATGDSNQPQHF. This chain uses TRBV9 with TRBJ1-5, with 8 bases lining up with TRBD1. V shed 3 bases and J 0 bases; nucleotides not matched to a gene: 2. This CDR3 contains 15 residues. Germline V lookup: CDR1 SGDLS, CDR2 YYNGEE.

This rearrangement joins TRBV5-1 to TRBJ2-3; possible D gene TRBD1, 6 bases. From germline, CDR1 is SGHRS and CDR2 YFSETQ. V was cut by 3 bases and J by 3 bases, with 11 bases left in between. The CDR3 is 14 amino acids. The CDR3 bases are TGCGCCAGCAGCTCCGGGACATTTACAGATACGCAGTATTTT. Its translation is CASSSGTFTDTQYF.

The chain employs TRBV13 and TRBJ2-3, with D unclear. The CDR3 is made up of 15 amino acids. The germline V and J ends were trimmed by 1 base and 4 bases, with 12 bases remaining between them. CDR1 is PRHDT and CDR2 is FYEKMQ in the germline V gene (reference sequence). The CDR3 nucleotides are TGTGCCAGCAGCTTAGTAGCTGTCTCTCCAGATACGCAGTATTTT. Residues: CASSLVAVSPDTQYF.

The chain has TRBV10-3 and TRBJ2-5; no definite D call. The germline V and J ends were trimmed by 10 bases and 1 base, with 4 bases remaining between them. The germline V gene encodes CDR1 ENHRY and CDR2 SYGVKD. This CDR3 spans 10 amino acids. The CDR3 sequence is CASGQETQYF. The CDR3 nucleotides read TGTGCCAGCGGCCAAGAGACCCAGTACTTC.

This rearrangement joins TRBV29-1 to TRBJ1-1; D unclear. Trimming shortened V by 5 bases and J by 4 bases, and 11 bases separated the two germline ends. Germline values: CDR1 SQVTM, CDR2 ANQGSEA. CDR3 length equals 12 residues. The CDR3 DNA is TGCAGCGTTTCCACATCCTTCACTGAAGCTTTCTTT. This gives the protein CSVSTSFTEAFF.

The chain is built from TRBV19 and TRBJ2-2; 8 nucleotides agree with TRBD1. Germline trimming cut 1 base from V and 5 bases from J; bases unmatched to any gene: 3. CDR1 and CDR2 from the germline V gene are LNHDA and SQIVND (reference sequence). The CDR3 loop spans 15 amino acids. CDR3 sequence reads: CASSIGWTGTGELFF. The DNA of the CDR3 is TGTGCCAGTAGTATAGGCTGGACAGGGACCGGGGAGCTGTTTTTT. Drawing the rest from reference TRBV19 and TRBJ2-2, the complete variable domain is DGGITQSPKYLFRKEGQNVTLSCEQNLNHDAMYWYRQDPGQGLRLIYYSQIVNDFQKGDIAEGYSVSREKKESFPLTVTSAQKNPTAFYLCASSIGWTGTGELFFGEGSRLTVL.

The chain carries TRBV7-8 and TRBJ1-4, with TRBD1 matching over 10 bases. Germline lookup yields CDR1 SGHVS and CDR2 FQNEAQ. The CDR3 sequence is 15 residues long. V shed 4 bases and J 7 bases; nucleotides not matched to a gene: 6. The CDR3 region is CASSSDRGHSEKLFF. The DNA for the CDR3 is TGTGCCAGCAGCTCAGACAGGGGGCACAGTGAAAAACTGTTTTTT.

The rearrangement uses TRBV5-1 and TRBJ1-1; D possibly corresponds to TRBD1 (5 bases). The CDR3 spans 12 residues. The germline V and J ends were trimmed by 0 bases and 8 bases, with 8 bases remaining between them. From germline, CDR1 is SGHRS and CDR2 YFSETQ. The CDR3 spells CASSLGSGEAFF. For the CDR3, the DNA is TGCGCCAGCAGCTTGGGATCAGGGGAAGCTTTCTTT. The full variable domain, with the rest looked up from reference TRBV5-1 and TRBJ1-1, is KAGVTQTPRYLIKTRGQQVTLSCSPISGHRSVSWYQQTPGQGLQFLFEYFSETQRNKGNFPGRFSGRQFSNSRSEMNVSTLELGDSALYLCASSLGSGEAFFGQGTRLTVV.

The CDR3: CASSQGTGYEQYF. CDR3 nucleotide sequence: TGTGCCAGCAGTCAAGGGACAGGGTACGAGCAGTACTTC. The rearrangement links TRBV6-5 to TRBJ2-7; 9 nucleotides match TRBD1. Germline CDR1 MNHEY, CDR2 SVGAGI. Trimming cost V 5 bases and J 4 bases; bases outside gene matches: 3. The CDR3 is 13 residues long.

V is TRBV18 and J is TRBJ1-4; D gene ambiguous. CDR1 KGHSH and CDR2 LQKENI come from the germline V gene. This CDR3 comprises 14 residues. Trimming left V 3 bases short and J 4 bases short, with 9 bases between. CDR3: CASSPNTDNEKLFF. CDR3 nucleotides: TGTGCCAGCTCACCTAACACAGATAATGAAAAACTGTTTTTT.

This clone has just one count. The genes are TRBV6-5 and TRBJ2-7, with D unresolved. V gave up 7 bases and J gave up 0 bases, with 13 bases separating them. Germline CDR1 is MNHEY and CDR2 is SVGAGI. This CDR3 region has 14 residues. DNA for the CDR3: TGTGCCAGCAAATTTTTAAGGAGCTCCTACGAGCAGTACTTC. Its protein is CASKFLRSSYEQYF.

The CDR3 spells CASSKTGGDTEAFF. The CDR3 DNA is TGTGCCAGCAGCAAGACAGGGGGCGACACTGAAGCTTTCTTT. V is TRBV2 and J is TRBJ1-1; TRBD1 matches 10 bases. The germline gives CDR1 SNHLY, CDR2 FYNNEI. The V gene end was trimmed by 6 bases and the J gene end by 3 bases; junction bases not matched to a gene: 4. This CDR3 is built from 14 residues.

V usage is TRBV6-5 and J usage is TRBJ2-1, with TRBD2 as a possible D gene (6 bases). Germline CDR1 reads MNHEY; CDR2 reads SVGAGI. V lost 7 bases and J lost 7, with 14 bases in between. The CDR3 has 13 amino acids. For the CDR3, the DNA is TGTGCCAGCAAAGCCGGGAGCAAAAATGAGCAGTTCTTC. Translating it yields CASKAGSKNEQFF.